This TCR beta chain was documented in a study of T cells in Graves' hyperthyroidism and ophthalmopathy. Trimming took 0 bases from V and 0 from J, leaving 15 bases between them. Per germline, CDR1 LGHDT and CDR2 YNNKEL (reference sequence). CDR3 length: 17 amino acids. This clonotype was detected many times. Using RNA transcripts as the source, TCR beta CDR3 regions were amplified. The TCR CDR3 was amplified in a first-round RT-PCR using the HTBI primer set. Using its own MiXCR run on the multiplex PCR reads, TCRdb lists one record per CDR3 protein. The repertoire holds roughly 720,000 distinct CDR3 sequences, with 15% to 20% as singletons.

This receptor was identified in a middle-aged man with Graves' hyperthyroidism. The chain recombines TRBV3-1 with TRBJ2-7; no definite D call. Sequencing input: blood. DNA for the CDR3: TGTGCCAGCAGCCAAGATCCCAAGGGATCACCCTCCTACGAGCAGTACTTC. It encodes CASSQDPKGSPSYEQYF.